This TCR beta chain was recorded in a study of Tregs in tolerant kidney transplant recipients. Study details: Sorting of CD4+CD25+CD127- cells followed approximately three-day belatacept mixed lymphocyte reactions, sometimes with roughly five-day graft donor restimulation.

Sequencing used immunoSEQ multiplex PCR; TCRdb keeps in-frame clones, though not all of them. The sample has about 44,000 clones, 95% to 96% seen once. The CDR3 runs 14 residues. V dropped 6 bases and J dropped 7; count of bases not matched to a gene: 5. Per germline, CDR1 MNHEY and CDR2 SVGAGI. Study-wide results and caveats: Findings come from small patient numbers and require larger validation.

In its sample, this clone was seen once. Antigen unknown. The origin of this receptor is a human donor in good health. This chain links TRBV6-5 with TRBJ2-1; 11 positions agree with TRBD1. The sequencing sample was made of Tregs from blood cultured with allogeneic cells. The DNA of the CDR3 is TGTGCCAGCAGCCGGGACAGGGGGGCGAATGAGCAGTTCTTC. This codes for CASSRDRGANEQFF.